This T cell receptor (beta chain) was sequenced in a study of Graves' ophthalmopathy and Graves' hyperthyroidism (dated by TCRdb to the late 2010s). For the wider study: Peripheral blood samples were taken at the time of initial diagnosis, before any treatment was given. A discovery set of about a hundred patients (around 45 ophthalmopathy, fewer than 60 stable hyperthyroidism) was enrolled to explore V-J signatures distinguishing ophthalmopathy from hyperthyroidism. In total, 120 to 150 blood samples were TCR-sequenced: 43 ophthalmopathy, 80 or so hyperthyroidism and roughly 17 hyperthyroidism-to-ophthalmopathy patients. The study used signatures of the TCR beta repertoire to tell Graves' ophthalmopathy apart from Graves' hyperthyroidism and to predict which patients would progress to ophthalmopathy. An independent validation cohort comprised around 20 hyperthyroidism patients and some 16 patients who later progressed from hyperthyroidism to ophthalmopathy. In five or six hyperthyroidism patients, T-cell repertoires of thyroid tissue and blood were compared. Following sampling, methimazole starting at 30 mg daily was administered to hyperthyroidism patients, and high-dose intravenous methylprednisolone was administered to ophthalmopathy patients.

V is shortened by 2 bases, J by 0 bases, and the region joining them spans 14 bases. CDR1 MNHEY and CDR2 SVGEGT were looked up in the germline V gene. From cysteine to phenylalanine, the CDR3 is 16 amino acids long. CDR3 DNA is the only sequence kept; it has 48 bases, read in frame from the first base. A patient counted as having stable hyperthyroidism if there was no progression to ophthalmopathy within 18 months of follow-up. Patients with hyperthyroidism were aged 18 to 65 years, had been newly diagnosed, and had a disease duration of less than 2 months. Anyone with other autoimmune diseases, uncontrolled infections, pregnancy or lactation was excluded from the study. Diagnosis was based on clinical symptoms, serum thyroxine, TRAb, thyroid ultrasound and orbital computed tomography. Ficoll-Paque density gradient centrifugation was used to isolate PBMCs from 8.5 to 10 ml of fresh peripheral blood. Total RNA was extracted with Trizol reagent and quality-checked on an Agilent 2100 Bioanalyzer.

On this clonotype: The antigen this receptor binds is unknown. No per-base quality is available; no much larger clone lies one base away.

What the work shows at the level of the full study, not this receptor alone: Sample size was not statistically predetermined, and group allocation was not concealed from the investigators. Ophthalmopathy was separated from stable hyperthyroidism by the 13-signature model with just under 90% sensitivity and just under 84% specificity in cross-validation and with 80%/75% in the test set. In validation, the model predicted ophthalmopathy progression with more than 70% sensitivity and approximately 72% specificity; some twelve predicted patients were CT-confirmed with GO in a median of roughly 6.8 months. Most of the expanded thyroid clonotypes with a frequency above 0.001 were also detected in blood, and it was suggested that the thyroid immune response may be reflected by blood repertoires.

For repertoire sequencing, the TCR beta CDR3 regions were amplified from RNA transcripts. The first round was an RT-PCR using HTBI primers with the Qiagen OneStep RT-PCR kit, and this first round was followed by a second-round multiplex PCR, then size selection and purification. The libraries underwent paired-end sequencing with 100 bp reads on an Illumina HiSeq2000. The original pipeline was this. SOAPnuke was used to process the reads, throwing out any read that had adapters, had uncalled bases, had a mean Phred below 15, or lacked an exact constant-primer or identifier match. COPE v1.2.5 was used to merge the high-quality paired reads. Each unique nucleotide sequence was treated as a clonotype, and MiTCR v1.1 was used to align the clonotypes to the IMGT TRB V, D and J references. Only V-J combinations with frequency above 0.0001 were analysed, covering 98% to 99.2% of repertoires. For each V-J combination, a TCR clonal expansion and chaos score was defined as F50 clonal expansion divided by the chaos observed in the TCRdist matrix. Features were reduced by Welch's t-statistics and random forest to some 13 V-J combinations, which fed a naive Bayes classifier. The Morisita-Horn index was used to measure how similar the thyroid and blood repertoires were. TCRdb took the public reads, trimmed them with fastp at Q25, ran MiXCR for clone calling and kept in-frame beta chains. Under each unique CDR3 protein, matching rows form one entry showing the most common genes and DNA. The V and J calls were not made by the authors but by TCRdb's processing. The sample table holds about 370,000 distinct CDR3 sequences, of which about a sixth were seen once. Around 2.4% of the sample is held by the ten biggest clonotypes.

The sequencing sample was made of peripheral blood. This clonotype originated in an adult woman with stable Graves' hyperthyroidism. Recombination joined TRBV6-2 or TRBV6-3 with TRBJ2-7; possibly the D gene is TRBD2, per 6 matching bases. The DNA sequence is TGTGCCAGCAGTTACGGTGGAGGGTTCAGCTCCTACGAGCAGTACTTC. Its product reads: CASSYGGGFSSYEQYF.